The 24 T cell receptor beta chains in this list originate from one sample, sequenced in a study of blood T cells in healthy people across ages. With a J-beta primer mix and a sample-barcoded 5' primer, a second PCR ran roughly 7 to 11 cycles. TCRdb used MiXCR to reprocess the 5' RACE reads, holding one entry per CDR3 protein. Here the sample spans approximately 1,000,000 distinct CDR3 sequences, roughly two fifths being singletons. Sequencing input: blood. These receptors were taken from a man between 18 and 29 years old in good health.

V usage is TRBV3-1 and J usage is TRBJ2-1; possibly TRBD1 or TRBD2 for D (6 bases each). Trimming left V 6 bases short and J 1 base short, with 10 bases between. The CDR3 sequence is 14 residues long. Germline lookup yields CDR1 LGHDT and CDR2 YNNKEL (reference sequence). For the CDR3, the DNA is TGTGCCAGCAGGCCGGGGGCGTCCTACAATGAGCAGTTCTTC. It translates to CASRPGASYNEQFF.

This chain links TRBV20-1 with TRBJ1-2; perhaps TRBD1 as D (5 bases). The CDR3 covers 10 residues. The ends were cut back, 7 bases at V and 8 bases at J, with 11 bases in the middle. Looked up from germline, CDR1 is DFQATT and CDR2 is SNEGSKA (reference sequence). CDR3 in amino acids: CSVGGEGYTF. CDR3 coding DNA: TGCAGTGTGGGGGGTGAAGGCTACACCTTC.

This clonotype occurred a few times. The chain combines TRBV6-2 or TRBV6-3 with TRBJ1-1; D gene uncertain. V lost 2 bases, J lost 5 bases, and 9 bases lay in between. Per germline, CDR1 MNHEY and CDR2 SVGEGT. The CDR3 loop spans 13 amino acids. The CDR3 DNA is TGTGCCAGCAGTTACATCGGGAGAACTGAAGCTTTCTTT. Translating it yields CASSYIGRTEAFF.

This clonotype turned up a few times. The rearrangement links TRBV12-3 or TRBV12-4 to TRBJ2-2; D is possibly TRBD1 (6 bases). V gave up 5 bases and J gave up 3 bases, with 13 bases separating them. The CDR3 consists of 15 residues. As DNA, the CDR3 is TGTGCCAGCAGTGGGGCCAACAGGGACACCGGGGAGCTGTTTTTT. As protein: CASSGANRDTGELFF.

This clonotype is a singleton in its sample. The chain links TRBV4-2 to TRBJ2-5; TRBD2 agrees at 7 bases. This CDR3 spans 15 amino acids. Looked up from germline, CDR1 is LGHNA and CDR2 is YNFKEQ. The ends lost 0 bases at V and 2 bases at J; junction bases unmatched: 3. CDR3 nucleotides: TGTGCCAGCAGCCAAGATACGGGGGGACAAGAGACCCAGTACTTC. Translating it yields CASSQDTGGQETQYF.

V usage is TRBV4-3 and J usage is TRBJ2-5; a weak D match, TRBD1 (5 bases). The DNA end is a closer match to TRBJ2-7, so the J assignment may be wrong. This CDR3 is 14 amino acids long. Germline-derived CDR1 and CDR2 are LGHNA and YSLEER. This CDR3 is CASSQDGPGYEQYF. The CDR3 DNA follows: TGCGCCAGCAGCCAAGATGGACCAGGGTACGAGCAGTACTTC.

This clonotype was counted only a few times. Given a much more abundant clone one base away, this may be a read error. The V gene is TRBV4-3, the J gene TRBJ2-3; tentative D call: TRBD2 (6 bases). Germline lookup yields CDR1 LGHNA and CDR2 YSLEER. V was shortened by 0 bases and J by 2 bases, with 15 bases between the two germline ends. The CDR3 spans 17 residues. The CDR3 DNA is TGCGCCAGCAGCCAAGACAGGTTAAGGGAGGACACAGATACGCAGTATTTT. This translates into CASSQDRLREDTDTQYF.

V usage is TRBV18 and J usage is TRBJ2-1; D gene unclear. The CDR3 spans 13 residues. V lost 4 bases and J lost 10, with 14 bases in between. CDR1 is KGHSH, CDR2 LQKENI, per germline. CDR3 DNA: TGTGCCAGCTCACGGGTGTTCATGTCGGAGCAGTTCTTC. This encodes CASSRVFMSEQFF.

As for this clonotype: A read error may account for a junction end that differs from germline. This rearrangement joins TRBV5-1 to TRBJ2-6, with D perhaps matching TRBD1 or TRBD2 (5 bases each). This CDR3 has 17 residues. The germline gives CDR1 SGHRS, CDR2 YFSETQ. The CDR3 coding sequence is TGCGCCAGCAGCTCCGGGAAACTAGAATCTGGGGCCAACGTACTGACTTTC. Amino acids: CASSSGKLESGANVLTF.

This rearrangement joins TRBV18 to TRBJ1-1, with D uncertain. This CDR3 is built from 13 residues. With 2 bases removed from V and 7 bases from J, the gap between germline ends came to 11 bases. Germline-derived CDR1 and CDR2 are KGHSH and LQKENI. The CDR3 spells CASSPTEGGEAFF. The CDR3, as DNA: TGTGCCAGCTCACCAACTGAGGGCGGTGAAGCTTTCTTT.

In its sample, this clonotype was seen a few times. The chain has TRBV7-8 and TRBJ1-2; D is perhaps TRBD1 (6 bases). Germline values: CDR1 SGHVS, CDR2 FQNEAQ. This CDR3 is built from 14 residues. Trimming shortened V by 5 bases and J by 7 bases, and 17 bases separated the two germline ends. The CDR3 DNA reads as TGTGCCAGCAGCCCCCATTCGGGGGCGATTGGCTACACCTTC. It specifies CASSPHSGAIGYTF. The full variable domain, rest sourced from reference TRBV7-8 and TRBJ1-2, is GAGVSQSPRYKVAKRGQDVALRCDPISGHVSLFWYQQALGQGPEFLTYFQNEAQLDKSGLPSDRFFAERPEGSVSTLKIQRTQQEDSAVYLCASSPHSGAIGYTFGSGTRLTVV.

The chain combines TRBV20-1 with TRBJ1-4, with 8 bases aligning to TRBD1. CDR1 is DFQATT, CDR2 SNEGSKA, per germline (reference sequence). This CDR3 region has 14 residues. Trimming cost V 3 bases and J 8 bases; bases outside gene matches: 8. CDR3 sequence (DNA): TGCAGTGCTAGGGCGACAGGGGTTAAGGAAAAACTGTTTTTT. Encoded protein: CSARATGVKEKLFF.

This clonotype has more than one count but fewer than ten. The chain uses TRBV4-3 and TRBJ1-2; the D gene is possibly TRBD1 (6 bases). The germline V gene encodes CDR1 LGHNA and CDR2 YSLEER. Trimming took off 0 bases at V and 2 bases at J, with 13 bases between the two ends. CDR3 length: 16 amino acids. This chain's CDR3 is CASSQEGSTGNYGYTF. In nucleotides, the CDR3 is TGCGCCAGCAGCCAAGAAGGATCAACAGGGAACTATGGCTACACCTTC.

This clonotype was detected a few times. V usage is TRBV28 and J usage is TRBJ2-7; 7 nucleotides line up with TRBD1. This CDR3 contains 12 residues. From germline, CDR1 is MDHEN and CDR2 SYDVKM. V shed 6 bases and J 6 bases; nucleotides not matched to a gene: 5. The CDR3 spells CASSSTGFEQYF. The DNA of the CDR3 is TGTGCCAGCAGCTCGACAGGGTTCGAGCAGTACTTC.

The sample holds many counts of this clonotype. The gene calls are TRBV20-1 and TRBJ2-2; 8 bases agree with TRBD1. CDR1 is DFQATT, CDR2 SNEGSKA, per germline (reference sequence). The CDR3 contains 15 residues. The V segment lost 3 bases and the J segment 4 bases; nucleotides outside the gene matches: 7. CDR3 sequence (DNA): TGCAGTGCTAGGGACAGGGAAAGGCCCACCGGGGAGCTGTTTTTT. Translating it yields CSARDRERPTGELFF.

The chain carries TRBV30 and TRBJ2-2, with a possible D match to TRBD2 (6 bases). The CDR3 consists of 14 residues. V was shortened by 6 bases and J by 4 bases, with 15 bases between the two germline ends. CDR1 and CDR2 (germline): GTSNPN, SVGIG (reference sequence). The CDR3 DNA reads TGTGCCTGCGAAGGAGGGGCTAGCACCGGGGAGCTGTTTTTT. It is translated as CACEGGASTGELFF. Full variable domain (missing parts from reference TRBV30 and TRBJ2-2): SQTIHQWPATLVQPVGSPLSLECTVEGTSNPNLYWYRQAAGRGLQLLFYSVGIGQISSEVPQNLSASRPQDRQFILSSKKLLLSDSGFYLCACEGGASTGELFFGEGSRLTVL.

This clonotype occurred a few times. The chain links TRBV27 to TRBJ2-1, with 8 bases fitting TRBD1. Trimming took 10 bases from V and 12 from J; bases not matched to a gene: 14. The CDR3 runs to 13 residues. CDR1 MNHEY and CDR2 SMNVEV come from the germline V gene (reference sequence). This CDR3 is CATGPPTGARQFF. The CDR3 DNA is TGTGCCACCGGACCACCGACAGGGGCCAGGCAGTTCTTC.

This clonotype was counted a few times. The chain has TRBV4-1 and TRBJ1-4, with D unclear. CDR3 length: 16 amino acids. Germline-derived CDR1 and CDR2 are MGHRA and YSYEKL. Trimming shortened V by 3 bases and J by 0 bases, and 11 bases separated the two germline ends. CDR3 DNA sequence: TGCGCCAGCAGCCAGGCCCCCGGGACAACTAATGAAAAACTGTTTTTT. It specifies CASSQAPGTTNEKLFF.

This clonotype came up a few times. The genes are TRBV6-6 and TRBJ1-1; 9 nucleotides match TRBD1. The CDR3 runs to 14 residues. The V segment lost 5 bases and the J segment 6 bases; nucleotides outside the gene matches: 7. CDR1 and CDR2 (germline): MNHNY, SVGAGI (reference sequence). The chain's CDR3 is CASSDRGRFAEAFF. The CDR3 DNA follows: TGTGCCAGCAGTGACAGGGGGAGGTTCGCTGAAGCTTTCTTT.

The rearrangement uses TRBV7-9 and TRBJ1-4; 8 bases are a match to TRBD1. CDR1 and CDR2 (germline): SEHNR, FQNEAQ (reference sequence). CDR3 size: 15 residues. Trimming cost V 2 bases and J 8 bases; bases outside gene matches: 7. The CDR3 nucleotides are TGTGCCAGCAGCTTATCGGACAGGGTGTGGGAAAAACTGTTTTTT. It codes for CASSLSDRVWEKLFF.

This clonotype was counted at least ten times. V and J are TRBV29-1 and TRBJ2-5, with D possibly matching TRBD2 (6 bases). Per the germline V gene, CDR1 is SQVTM and CDR2 is ANQGSEA. V was cut by 0 bases and J by 0 bases, with 8 bases left in between. This CDR3 is built from 14 residues. For the CDR3, the DNA is TGCAGCGTTGAAGAGGGAGGAAACCAAGAGACCCAGTACTTC. Translated: CSVEEGGNQETQYF.

This clonotype was counted a few times. The gene calls are TRBV6-5 and TRBJ1-2; D is perhaps TRBD1 (5 bases). The germline CDR1 and CDR2 sequences are MNHEY and SVGAGI. V was clipped by 2 bases and J by 8 bases, with 15 bases between them. The CDR3 length is 14 residues. The CDR3 region is CASSYRTGAGGYTF. CDR3 DNA sequence: TGTGCCAGCAGTTACAGAACCGGGGCAGGCGGCTACACCTTC.

The CDR3 DNA sequence: TGCAGCGTGACTGACAGTGCAGGAAACACCATATATTTT. Its translation: CSVTDSAGNTIYF. This chain joins TRBV29-1 and TRBJ1-3; possibly TRBD1 for D (5 bases). The CDR3 loop spans 13 amino acids. CDR1 SQVTM and CDR2 ANQGSEA come from the germline V gene. V was cut by 6 bases and J by 4 bases, with 13 bases left in between. The full variable domain, in which reference TRBV29-1 and TRBJ1-3 provide the parts outside the CDR3, is SAVISQKPSRDICQRGTSLTIQCQVDSQVTMMFWYRQQPGQSLTLIATANQGSEATYESGFVIDKFPISRPNLTFSTLTVSNMSPEDSSIYLCSVTDSAGNTIYFGEGSWLTVV.

This chain joins TRBV10-3 and TRBJ2-7; perhaps TRBD1 as D (6 bases). V was clipped by 2 bases and J by 3 bases, with 11 bases between them. This CDR3 spans 14 amino acids. Germline V lookup: CDR1 ENHRY, CDR2 SYGVKD. The CDR3 protein is CAISEIGGHYEQYF. CDR3 in DNA: TGTGCCATCAGTGAGATTGGGGGACACTACGAGCAGTACTTC.